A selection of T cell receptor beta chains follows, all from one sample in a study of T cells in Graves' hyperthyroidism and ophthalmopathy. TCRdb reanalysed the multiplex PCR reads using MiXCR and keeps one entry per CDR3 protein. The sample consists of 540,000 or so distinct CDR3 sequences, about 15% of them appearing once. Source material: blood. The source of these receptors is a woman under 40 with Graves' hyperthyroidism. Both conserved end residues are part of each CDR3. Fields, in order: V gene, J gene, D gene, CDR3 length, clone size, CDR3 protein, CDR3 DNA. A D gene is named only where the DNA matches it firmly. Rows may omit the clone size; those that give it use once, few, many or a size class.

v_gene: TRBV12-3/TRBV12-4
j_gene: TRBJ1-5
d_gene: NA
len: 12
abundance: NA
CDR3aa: CASSPHTNPQHF
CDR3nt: TGTGCCAGCAGTCCCCATACCAACCCCCAGCATTTT

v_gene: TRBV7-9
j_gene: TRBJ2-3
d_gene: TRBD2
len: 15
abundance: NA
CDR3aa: CASRPGLAGPKTQYF
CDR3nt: TGTGCCAGCAGGCCGGGACTAGCGGGACCTAAAACGCAGTATTTT

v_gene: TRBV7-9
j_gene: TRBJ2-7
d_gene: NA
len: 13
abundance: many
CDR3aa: CASSRVPGYEQYF
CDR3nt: TGTGCCAGCAGCAGGGTTCCCGGCTACGAGCAGTACTTC

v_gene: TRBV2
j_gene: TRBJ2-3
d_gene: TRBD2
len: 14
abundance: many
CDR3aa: CAIGTSGMKDTQYF
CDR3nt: TGTGCCATAGGGACTAGCGGGATGAAAGATACGCAGTATTTT

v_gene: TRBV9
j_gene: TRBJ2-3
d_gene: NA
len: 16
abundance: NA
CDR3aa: CASSAVAGQGTDTQYF
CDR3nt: TGTGCCAGCAGCGCTGTAGCGGGACAGGGCACAGATACGCAGTATTTT

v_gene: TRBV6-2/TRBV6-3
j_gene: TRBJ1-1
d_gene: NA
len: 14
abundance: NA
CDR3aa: CASSPLQARTEAFF
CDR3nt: TGTGCCAGCAGCCCCCTCCAGGCCCGCACTGAAGCTTTCTTT

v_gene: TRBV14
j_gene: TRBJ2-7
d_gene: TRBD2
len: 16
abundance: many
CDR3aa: CASSPGLARSSYEQYF
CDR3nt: TGTGCCAGCAGCCCGGGACTAGCGAGGAGCTCCTACGAGCAGTACTTC

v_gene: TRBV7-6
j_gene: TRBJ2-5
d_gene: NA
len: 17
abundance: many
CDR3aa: CASSSRGRSQARETQYF
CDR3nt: TGTGCCAGCAGCTCACGGGGGCGCAGCCAGGCGCGGGAGACCCAGTACTTC

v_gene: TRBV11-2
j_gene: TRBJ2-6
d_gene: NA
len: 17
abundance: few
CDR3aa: CASSLVLASSGANVLTF
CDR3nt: TGTGCCAGCAGCTTAGTGTTGGCGAGCTCTGGGGCCAACGTCCTGACTTTC

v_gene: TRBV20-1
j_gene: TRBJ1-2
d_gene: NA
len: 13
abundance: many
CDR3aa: CSARDRNTYGYTF
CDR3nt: TGCAGTGCTAGAGATAGGAACACCTATGGCTACACCTTC

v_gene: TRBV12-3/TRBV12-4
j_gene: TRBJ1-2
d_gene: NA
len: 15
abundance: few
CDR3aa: CASRDESRETYGYTF
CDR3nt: TGTGCCAGCAGAGACGAATCCAGGGAAACCTATGGCTACACCTTC

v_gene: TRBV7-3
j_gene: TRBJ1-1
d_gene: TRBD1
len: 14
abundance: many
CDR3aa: CASSPGGAGTEAFF
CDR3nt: TGTGCCAGCAGTCCAGGGGGCGCGGGGACTGAAGCTTTCTTT

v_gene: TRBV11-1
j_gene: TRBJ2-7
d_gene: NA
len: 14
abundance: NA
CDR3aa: CASSLGATGYEQYF
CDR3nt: TGTGCCAGCAGCTTAGGTGCGACAGGATACGAGCAGTACTTC

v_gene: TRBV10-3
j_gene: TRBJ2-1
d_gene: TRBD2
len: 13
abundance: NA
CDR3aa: CAILAGPYNEQFF
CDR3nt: TGTGCCATTTTAGCGGGACCCTACAATGAGCAGTTCTTC

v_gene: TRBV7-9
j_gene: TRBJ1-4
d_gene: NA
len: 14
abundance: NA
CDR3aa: CASSPQRAYEKLFF
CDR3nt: TGTGCCAGCAGCCCCCAACGGGCATATGAAAAACTGTTTTTT

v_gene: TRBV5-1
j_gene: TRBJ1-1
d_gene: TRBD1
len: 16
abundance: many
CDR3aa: CASSVTGGRRNTEAFF
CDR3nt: TGCGCCAGCAGCGTTACAGGGGGCCGTAGGAATACTGAAGCTTTCTTT

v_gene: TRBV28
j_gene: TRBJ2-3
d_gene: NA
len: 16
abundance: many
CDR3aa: CASSFWGRGATDTQYF
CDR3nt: TGTGCCAGCAGTTTTTGGGGCCGAGGAGCCACAGATACGCAGTATTTT

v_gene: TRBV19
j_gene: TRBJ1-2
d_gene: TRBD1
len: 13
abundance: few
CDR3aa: CASSIHRGPGYTF
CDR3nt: TGTGCCAGTAGTATCCACAGGGGGCCTGGCTACACCTTC

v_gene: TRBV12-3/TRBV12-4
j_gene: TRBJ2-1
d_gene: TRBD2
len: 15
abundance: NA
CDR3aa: CASGRLAGGSNEQFF
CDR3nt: TGTGCCAGCGGGAGACTAGCGGGAGGTAGCAATGAGCAGTTCTTC

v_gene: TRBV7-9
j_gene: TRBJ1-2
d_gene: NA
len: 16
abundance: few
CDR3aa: CASSSISVPTNYGYTF
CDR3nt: TGTGCCAGCAGCTCTATTTCAGTACCCACTAACTATGGCTACACCTTC

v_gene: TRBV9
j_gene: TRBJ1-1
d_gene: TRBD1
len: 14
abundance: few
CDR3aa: CASSKTGSDTEAFF
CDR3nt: TGTGCCAGCAGTAAGACAGGGTCGGACACTGAAGCTTTCTTT

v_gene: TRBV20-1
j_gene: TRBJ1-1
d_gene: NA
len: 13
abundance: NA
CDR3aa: CSASRQENTEAFF
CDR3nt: TGCAGTGCGAGCCGGCAGGAGAACACTGAAGCTTTCTTT

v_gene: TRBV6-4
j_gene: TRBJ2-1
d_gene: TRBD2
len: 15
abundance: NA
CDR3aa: CASSPAPGTRNEQFF
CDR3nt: TGTGCCAGCAGCCCCGCTCCCGGGACTAGAAATGAGCAGTTCTTC

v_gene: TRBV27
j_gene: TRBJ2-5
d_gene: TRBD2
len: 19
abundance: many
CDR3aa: CASSLGGGRGGRYQETQYF
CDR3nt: TGTGCCAGCAGTTTAGGGGGGGGTCGCGGGGGAAGGTACCAAGAGACCCAGTACTTC

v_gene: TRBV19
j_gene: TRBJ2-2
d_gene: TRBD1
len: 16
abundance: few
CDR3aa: CAGSRRTGTNTGELFF
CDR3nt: TGTGCCGGTAGTCGAAGGACAGGGACTAACACCGGGGAGCTGTTTTTT

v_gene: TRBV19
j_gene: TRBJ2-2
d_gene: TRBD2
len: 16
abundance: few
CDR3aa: CASSAGLAGGTGELFF
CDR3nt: TGTGCCAGTAGCGCCGGACTAGCGGGAGGAACCGGGGAGCTGTTTTTT

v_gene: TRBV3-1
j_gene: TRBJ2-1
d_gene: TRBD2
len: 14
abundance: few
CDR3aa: CASRTSGSKDEQFF
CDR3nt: TGTGCCAGCAGGACTAGCGGGAGTAAGGATGAGCAGTTCTTC

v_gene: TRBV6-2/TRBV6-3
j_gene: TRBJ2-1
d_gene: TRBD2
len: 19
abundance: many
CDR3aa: CASLTGTPGTSGYYNEQFF
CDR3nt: TGTGCCAGCCTTACCGGGACACCTGGGACTAGCGGATACTACAATGAGCAGTTCTTC

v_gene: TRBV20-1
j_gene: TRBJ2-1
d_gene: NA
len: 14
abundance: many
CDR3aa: CSARAPFLYNEQFF
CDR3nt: TGCAGTGCTAGAGCACCCTTCCTCTACAATGAGCAGTTCTTC

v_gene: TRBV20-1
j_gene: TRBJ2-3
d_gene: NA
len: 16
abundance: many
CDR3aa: CSAISPQDSDSDTQYF
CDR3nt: TGCAGTGCTATATCCCCCCAGGACTCGGACTCGGATACGCAGTATTTT

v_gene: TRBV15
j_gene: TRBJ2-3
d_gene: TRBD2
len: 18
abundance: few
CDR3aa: CATSRDHVGLRFTDTQYF
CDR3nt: TGTGCCACCAGCAGAGATCACGTGGGACTAAGATTCACAGATACGCAGTATTTT

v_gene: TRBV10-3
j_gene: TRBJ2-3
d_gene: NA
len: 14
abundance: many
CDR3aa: CAIKGGMGTDTQYF
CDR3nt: TGTGCCATCAAGGGGGGAATGGGCACAGATACGCAGTATTTT